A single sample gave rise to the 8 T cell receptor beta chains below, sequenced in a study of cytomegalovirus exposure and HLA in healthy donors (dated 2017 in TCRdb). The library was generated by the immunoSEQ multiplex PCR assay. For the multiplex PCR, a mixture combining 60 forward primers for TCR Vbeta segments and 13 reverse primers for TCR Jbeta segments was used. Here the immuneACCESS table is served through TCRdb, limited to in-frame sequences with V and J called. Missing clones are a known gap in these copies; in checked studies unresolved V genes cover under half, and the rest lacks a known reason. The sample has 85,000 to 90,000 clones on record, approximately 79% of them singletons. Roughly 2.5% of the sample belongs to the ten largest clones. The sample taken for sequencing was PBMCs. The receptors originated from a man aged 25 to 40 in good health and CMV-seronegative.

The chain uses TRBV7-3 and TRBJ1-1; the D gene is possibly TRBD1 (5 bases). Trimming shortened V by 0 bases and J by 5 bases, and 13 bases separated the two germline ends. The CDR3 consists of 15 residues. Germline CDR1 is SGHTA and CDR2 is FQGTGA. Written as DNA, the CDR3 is TGTGCCAGCAGCTTAACGGGCCAACGGGGGACTGAAGCTTTCTTT. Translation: CASSLTGQRGTEAFF.

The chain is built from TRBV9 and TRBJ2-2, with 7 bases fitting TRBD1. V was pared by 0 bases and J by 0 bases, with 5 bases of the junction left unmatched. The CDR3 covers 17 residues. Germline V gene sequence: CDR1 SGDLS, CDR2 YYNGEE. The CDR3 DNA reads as TGTGCCAGCAGCGTAGGGAGGACAGGCACGAACACCGGGGAGCTGTTTTTT. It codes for CASSVGRTGTNTGELFF.

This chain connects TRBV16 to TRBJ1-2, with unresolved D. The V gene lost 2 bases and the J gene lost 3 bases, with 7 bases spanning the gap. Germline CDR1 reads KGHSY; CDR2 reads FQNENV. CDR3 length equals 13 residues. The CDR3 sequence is CASSQNGDYGYTF. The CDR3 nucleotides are TGTGCCAGCAGCCAAAATGGAGACTATGGCTACACCTTC.

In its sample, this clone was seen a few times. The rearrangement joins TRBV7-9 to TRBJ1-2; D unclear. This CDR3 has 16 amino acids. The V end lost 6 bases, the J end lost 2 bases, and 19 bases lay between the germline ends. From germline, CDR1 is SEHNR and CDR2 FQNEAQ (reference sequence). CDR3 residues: CASRPTEHVSNYGYTF. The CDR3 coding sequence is TGTGCCAGCAGGCCTACTGAGCACGTATCGAACTATGGCTACACCTTC.

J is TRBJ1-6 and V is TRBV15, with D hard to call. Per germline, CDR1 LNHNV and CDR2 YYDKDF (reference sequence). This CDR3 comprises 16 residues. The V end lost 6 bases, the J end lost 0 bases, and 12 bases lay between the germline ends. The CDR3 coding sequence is TGTGCCACCAGAACGACGGAGAGCTCCTATAATTCACCCCTCCACTTT. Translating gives CATRTTESSYNSPLHF.

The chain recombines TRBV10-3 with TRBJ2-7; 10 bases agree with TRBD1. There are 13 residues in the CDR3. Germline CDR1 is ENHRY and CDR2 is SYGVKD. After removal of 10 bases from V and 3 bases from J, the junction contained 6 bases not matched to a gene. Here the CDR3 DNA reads TGTGCCACCTCTGACAGGGGGCTCTACGAGCAGTACTTC. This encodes CATSDRGLYEQYF.

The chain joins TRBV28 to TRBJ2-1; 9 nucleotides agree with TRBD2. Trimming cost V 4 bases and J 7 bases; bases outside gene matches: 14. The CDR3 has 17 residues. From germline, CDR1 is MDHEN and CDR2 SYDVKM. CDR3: CASSSLGMRGGRNEQFF. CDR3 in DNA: TGTGCCAGCAGTTCCTTAGGAATGCGGGGGGGCCGGAATGAGCAGTTCTTC.

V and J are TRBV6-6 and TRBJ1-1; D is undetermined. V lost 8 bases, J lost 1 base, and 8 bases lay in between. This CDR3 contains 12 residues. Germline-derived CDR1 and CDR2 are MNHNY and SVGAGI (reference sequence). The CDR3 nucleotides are TGTGCCAGCGGAAGACAGAACACTGAAGCTTTCTTT. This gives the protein CASGRQNTEAFF.